The T cell receptor beta chain described here comes from a study of CD8+CD57+ T cells in acquired aplastic anemia. Flow cytometry had shown expanded CD8+CD57+ cells in the patients chosen for sequencing. CDR3 and TCR beta VDJ profiling relied on genomic DNA as the template. Each CDR3 protein is one row after TCRdb ran MiXCR on the reads. The sample records fewer than 200,000 distinct CDR3 sequences, 71% being singletons. The specimen sequenced was sorted CD4+, CD8+, or CD8+CD57+ T cells (not recorded which) from PBMCs. The sequence was collected from a human donor with aplastic anemia.

CDR3 in DNA: TGTGCCAGCAGCTCTCTTCGGACTAGCGGTCGCACAGATACGCAGTATTTT. It encodes CASSSLRTSGRTDTQYF. J is TRBJ2-3 and V is TRBV7-3, with 10 bases identical to TRBD2. The CDR3 extends over 17 amino acids. V lost 4 bases and J lost 1; bases outside the gene matches: 8. The germline V gene has CDR1 SGHTA and CDR2 FQGTGA. The variable domain in full, with the rest retrieved from reference TRBV7-3 and TRBJ2-3, is GAGVSQTPSNKVTEKGKYVELRCDPISGHTALYWYRQSLGQGPEFLIYFQGTGAADDSGLPNDRFFAVRPEGSVSTLKIQRTERGDSAVYLCASSSLRTSGRTDTQYFGPGTRLTVL.